One and the same sample provided the 14 T cell receptor beta chains below, sequenced in a study of molecular identifiers for immune sequencing clone quantification (dated 2018 in TCRdb). The library was produced with PCR. The data were produced on an Illumina HiSeq 4000. The public reads were reanalyzed by TCRdb: fastp trimming at Q25, MiXCR alignment, in-frame beta chains only. Under each unique CDR3 protein, matching rows form one entry showing the most common genes and DNA. The sample table records 68,000 or so distinct CDR3 sequences; less than 20% of these occur just once. The top ten hold 1.4% to 1.5% of the sample. Sequenced material: naive CD8+ T cells from blood, with Jurkat cell RNA spiked in. The cell subset or site label here, explained by the study, means: FACS-sorted CD8+CD4-CCR7+CD45RA+ naive T cells. The receptors originated from a human donor in good health. Some libraries in this study had Jurkat cell RNA spiked in.

The sample holds many counts of this clonotype. This CDR3 is CASSPRYSYEQYF. The CDR3 DNA reads as TGTGCCAGCAGCCCCCGGTACTCCTACGAGCAGTACTTC. The chain joins TRBV27 to TRBJ2-7; D remains unclear. Germline values: CDR1 MNHEY, CDR2 SMNVEV (reference sequence). The CDR3 runs to 13 residues. V lost 6 bases to trimming and J lost 0 bases, with 9 bases between them.

Note on this clonotype: Possible read error: a much larger clone is one base away. This chain joins TRBV5-6 and TRBJ2-1, with D unclear. Germline lookup yields CDR1 SGHDT and CDR2 YYEEEE. CDR3 length: 12 residues. CDR3 nucleotides: TGTGCCAGCAGCTTGGCCCGGAATGAGCAGTCCTTC. Its translation is CASSLARNEQSF. The full variable domain, with the rest looked up from reference TRBV5-6 and TRBJ2-1, is DAGVTQSPTHLIKTRGQQVTLRCSPKSGHDTVSWYQQALGQGPQFIFQYYEEEERQRGNFPDRFSGHQFPNYSSELNVNALLLGDSALYLCASSLARNEQSFGPGTRLTVL.

In its sample, this clonotype was seen once. The V call is TRBV11-3, the J call TRBJ2-2; 10 bases are shared with TRBD1. This CDR3 contains 17 residues. CDR1 is SGHNT, CDR2 YENEEA, per germline. V gave up 5 bases and J gave up 4 bases; unmatched junction bases: 10. The CDR3 DNA reads as TGTGCCAGCAGCCCCTGTGTCAGGACAGGGGGCACCGGGGAGCTGTTTTTT. It codes for CASSPCVRTGGTGELFF.

This clonotype was detected many times. The CDR3 loop reads CASSQESLTDTQYF. The CDR3 DNA sequence: TGTGCCAGCAGCCAAGAGTCCCTTACAGATACGCAGTATTTT. This chain connects TRBV4-2 to TRBJ2-3, with D unclear. CDR3 length equals 14 residues. The V gene lost 0 bases and the J gene lost 3 bases, with 7 bases spanning the gap. CDR1 and CDR2 (germline): LGHNA, YNFKEQ.

This clonotype was observed once. The junction departs from germline at one end; a sequencing error may be responsible. J is TRBJ2-5 and V is TRBV4-1, with D possibly TRBD2 on 6 matching bases. CDR1 is MGHRA and CDR2 is YSYEKL in the germline V gene. The length of the CDR3 is 15 residues. The CDR3 reads CAGSKEGRNSGTQYF. The CDR3 nucleotides read TGCGCCGGCAGCAAAGAAGGGAGGAACAGCGGGACCCAGTACTTC.

This clonotype was recorded once. A much larger clone is a single base away; this may be a read error. The chain joins TRBV4-3 to TRBJ2-7; D is possibly TRBD2 (5 bases). The J call may not be correct, given that the DNA end is closer to TRBJ2-1. Germline CDR1 is LGHNA and CDR2 is YSLEER. The CDR3 length is 15 residues. This CDR3 is CASSQGTSGIDEQFF. The CDR3 nucleotides are TGCGCCAGCAGCCAAGGCACCTCGGGAATCGACGAGCAGTTCTTC.

This clonotype was counted ten times or more. The chain couples TRBV28 to TRBJ1-1; TRBD1 aligns across 7 bases. The CDR3 runs to 14 residues. The ends lost 6 bases at V and 5 bases at J; junction bases unmatched: 9. Germline V gene data show CDR1 as MDHEN and CDR2 as SYDVKM. DNA of the CDR3: TGTGCCAGCAGCCTTACAGGGGAGGCGACTGAAGCTTTCTTT. This sequence encodes CASSLTGEATEAFF.

This clonotype was observed a handful of times. This rearrangement joins TRBV9 to TRBJ2-3; 7 bases agree with TRBD2. V dropped 6 bases and J dropped 2; count of bases not matched to a gene: 9. Looked up from germline, CDR1 is SGDLS and CDR2 is YYNGEE. This CDR3 contains 15 residues. The chain's CDR3 is CASNSRGSDTDTQYF. The CDR3 nucleotides are TGTGCCAGCAACTCGCGGGGGTCAGACACAGATACGCAGTATTTT.

In regard to this clonotype: This clone may be a read error of a much larger clone one base away. The genes are TRBV6-1 and TRBJ2-2; D may be TRBD2 (6 bases). This CDR3 is 16 amino acids long. Germline values: CDR1 MNHNS, CDR2 SASEGT. The CDR3 coding sequence is TGTGCCAGCAGTGACGTGTCCGGCGGTTACACCGGGGGGCTGTTTTTT. The encoded protein is CASSDVSGGYTGGLFF.

This clonotype was seen a handful of times. The chain is built from TRBV5-1 and TRBJ1-2, with D unclear. V dropped 0 bases and J dropped 3 bases, with 21 bases sitting between them. The CDR3 is 18 residues long. The germline gives CDR1 SGHRS, CDR2 YFSETQ. Written as DNA, the CDR3 is TGCGCCAGCAGCTTGGGTGGTCCCGGGGATCTTAACGACTATGGCTACACCTTC. Amino acids: CASSLGGPGDLNDYGYTF.

This clonotype was observed many times. V and J are TRBV5-1 and TRBJ2-3; no definite D call. The CDR3 totals 15 residues. V was trimmed by 4 bases and J by 2 bases, leaving 14 bases between them. CDR1 is SGHRS and CDR2 is YFSETQ in the germline V gene. The CDR3 here is CASSVREENTDTQYF. As DNA, the CDR3 is TGCGCCAGCAGCGTTCGCGAGGAGAACACAGATACGCAGTATTTT.

A word on this clonotype: Its ends do not fully match the called genes, so a read error is possible. The chain recombines TRBV5-5 with TRBJ2-1, with TRBD1 identical over 7 bases. Per germline, CDR1 SGHKS and CDR2 YYEKEE (reference sequence). The CDR3 extends over 20 amino acids. This CDR3 is CASSLDDRVFEWGSYNEPFF. CDR3 DNA sequence: TGTGCCAGCAGCTTGGATGACAGGGTTTTCGAGTGGGGCTCCTACAATGAGCCGTTCTTC. The full variable domain, its missing parts supplied by reference TRBV5-5 and TRBJ2-1, is DAGVTQSPTHLIKTRGQQVTLRCSPISGHKSVSWYQQVLGQGPQFIFQYYEKEERGRGNFPDRFSARQFPNYSSELNVNALLLGDSALYLCASSLDDRVFEWGSYNEPFFGPGTRLTVL.

This clonotype was seen more than once but under ten times. The V and J genes are TRBV5-6 and TRBJ1-1, with D hard to call. V was trimmed by 0 bases and J by 0 bases, leaving 3 bases between them. The V gene's germline CDR1 is SGHDT and CDR2 YYEEEE. The CDR3 spans 13 residues. CDR3 nucleotide sequence: TGTGCCAGCAGCTTGGAAGTGAACACTGAAGCTTTCTTT. It translates to CASSLEVNTEAFF.

This clonotype has ten or more counts. The chain recombines TRBV7-9 with TRBJ2-1; D might be TRBD2 (5 bases). Germline lookup yields CDR1 SEHNR and CDR2 FQNEAQ (reference sequence). This CDR3 region has 13 residues. V shed 3 bases and J shed 7 bases, with 10 bases lying between them. The CDR3 sequence: CASSFPTRNEQFF. The CDR3 bases are TGTGCCAGCAGCTTCCCAACTAGAAATGAGCAGTTCTTC. The full variable domain, with the rest looked up from reference TRBV7-9 and TRBJ2-1, is DTGVSQNPRHKITKRGQNVTFRCDPISEHNRLYWYRQTLGQGPEFLTYFQNEAQLEKSRLLSDRFSAERPKGSFSTLEIQRTEQGDSAMYLCASSFPTRNEQFFGPGTRLTVL.